Sequencing of this TCR beta chain was carried out in a study of cytomegalovirus exposure and HLA in healthy donors. Germline lookup yields CDR1 SGHNT and CDR2 YYREEE (reference sequence). Trimming cost V 5 bases and J 6 bases; bases outside gene matches: 10. The CDR3 runs 15 residues. The PCR made use of 60 Vbeta and 13 Jbeta primers. Only in-frame clones appear in the TCRdb table, and some are missing; sequencing was by immunoSEQ multiplex PCR. The sample gives over 150,000 clones, approximately 79% of which show up once; roughly 2% is in the top ten. The TCR originated in a man aged 35-49 years in good health and CMV-seronegative. Sequenced input: PBMCs. The V gene is TRBV5-4, the J gene TRBJ1-2; the match to TRBD1 covers 10 bases. Here the CDR3 reads CASSLRTGGLDGYTF. The CDR3, as DNA: TGTGCCAGCAGTTTACGGACAGGGGGATTAGATGGCTACACCTTC.